Reported below is one TCR beta chain. This CDR3 spans 14 amino acids. Through a sample-barcoded 5' primer and a J-beta primer mix, a second PCR was run for roughly 6 to 12 cycles. Every cDNA molecule carried a tag from a template-switch adaptor bearing 12 random nucleotides. TCRdb itself ran the 5' RACE reads through MiXCR, one entry per CDR3 protein. The repertoire holds some 710,000 distinct CDR3 sequences, with approximately 21% as singletons. This entry is derived from a study of blood T cells in healthy people across ages. This clonotype originated in a man between 65 and 85 years old in good health. Sequencing was carried out using blood. The chain combines TRBV21-1 with TRBJ2-1. TRBV21-1 is recorded as a pseudogene. CDR3 residues: CASSNRGPHNEQFF. CDR3 coding DNA: TGTGCCAGCAGCAATCGTGGCCCTCACAATGAGCAGTTCTTC.